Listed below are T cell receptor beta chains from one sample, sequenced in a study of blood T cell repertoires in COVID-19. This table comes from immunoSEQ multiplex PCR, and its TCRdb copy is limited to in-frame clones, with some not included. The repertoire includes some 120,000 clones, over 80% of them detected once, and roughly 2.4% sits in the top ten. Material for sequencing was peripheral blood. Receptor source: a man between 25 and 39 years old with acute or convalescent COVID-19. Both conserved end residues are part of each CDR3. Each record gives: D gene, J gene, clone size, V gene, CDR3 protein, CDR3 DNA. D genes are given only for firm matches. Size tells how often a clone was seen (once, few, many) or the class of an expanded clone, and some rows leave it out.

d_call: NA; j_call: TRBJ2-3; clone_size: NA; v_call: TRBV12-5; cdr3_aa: CASGRRGLSTDTQYF; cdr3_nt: TGTGCTAGTGGGAGGAGAGGCCTTAGCACAGATACGCAGTATTTT
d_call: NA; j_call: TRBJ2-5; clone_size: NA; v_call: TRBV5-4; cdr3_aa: CASSLQGDETQYF; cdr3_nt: TGTGCCAGCAGCTTGCAAGGGGATGAGACCCAGTACTTC
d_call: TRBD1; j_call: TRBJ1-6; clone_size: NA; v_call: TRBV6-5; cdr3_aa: CATNRGLNSPLHF; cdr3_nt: TGTGCCACCAACAGGGGGCTGAATTCACCCCTCCACTTT
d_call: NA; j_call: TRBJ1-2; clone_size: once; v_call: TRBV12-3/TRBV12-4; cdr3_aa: CASSFGWGEGYTF; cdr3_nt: TGTGCCAGCAGTTTTGGTTGGGGAGAAGGCTACACCTTC
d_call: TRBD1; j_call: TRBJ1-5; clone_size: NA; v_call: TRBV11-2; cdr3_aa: CASSLEQGRGQPQHF; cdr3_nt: TGTGCCAGCAGCTTAGAACAGGGGCGAGGTCAGCCCCAGCATTTT
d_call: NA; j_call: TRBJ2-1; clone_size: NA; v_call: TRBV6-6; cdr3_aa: CASSYQRDQFF; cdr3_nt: TGTGCCAGCAGTTACCAGCGAGATCAGTTCTTC
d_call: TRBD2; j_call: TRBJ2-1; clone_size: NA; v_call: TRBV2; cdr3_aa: CASSTGLGTYNEQFF; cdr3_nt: TGTGCCAGCAGCACGGGACTAGGCACCTACAATGAGCAGTTCTTC
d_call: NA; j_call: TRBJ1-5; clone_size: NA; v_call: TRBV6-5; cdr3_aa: CAAGVRQPQHF; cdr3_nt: TGTGCCGCAGGGGTGAGACAGCCCCAGCATTTT
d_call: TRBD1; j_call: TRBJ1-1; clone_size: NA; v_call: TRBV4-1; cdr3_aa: CASSQGAGVGGEAFF; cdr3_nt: TGCGCCAGCAGCCAAGGCGCGGGCGTAGGGGGCGAAGCTTTCTTT
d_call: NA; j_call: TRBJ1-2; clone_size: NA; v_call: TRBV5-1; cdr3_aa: CASSLIWVAGEDGYTF; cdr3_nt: TGCGCCAGCAGCTTGATATGGGTGGCGGGGGAGGATGGCTACACCTTC
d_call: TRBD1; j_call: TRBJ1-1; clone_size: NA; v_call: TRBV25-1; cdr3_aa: CASSDPMGQGLLNTEAFF; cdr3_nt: TGTGCCAGCAGTGACCCGATGGGACAGGGTCTTCTGAACACTGAAGCTTTCTTT
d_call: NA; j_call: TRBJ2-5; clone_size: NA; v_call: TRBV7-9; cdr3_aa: CASSSGLDETQYF; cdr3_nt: TGTGCCAGCAGCTCCGGACTCGATGAGACCCAGTACTTC
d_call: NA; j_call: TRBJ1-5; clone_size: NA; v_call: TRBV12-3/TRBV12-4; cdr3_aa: CASRSGGIQPQHF; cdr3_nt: TGTGCCAGCAGATCGGGGGGGATTCAGCCCCAGCATTTT
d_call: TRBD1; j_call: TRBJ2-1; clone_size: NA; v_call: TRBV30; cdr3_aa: CAWTPPGGSYNEQFF; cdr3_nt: TGTGCCTGGACCCCTCCAGGGGGCTCCTACAATGAGCAGTTCTTC
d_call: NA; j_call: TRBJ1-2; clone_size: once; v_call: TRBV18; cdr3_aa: CASSPLTGMEGYTF; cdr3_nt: TGTGCCAGCTCACCACTTACAGGGATGGAGGGCTACACCTTC
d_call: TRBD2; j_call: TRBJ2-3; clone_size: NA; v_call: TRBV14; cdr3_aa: CASSPGGTSVKDTQYF; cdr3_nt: TGTGCCAGCAGCCCAGGCGGGACTAGCGTGAAAGATACGCAGTATTTT
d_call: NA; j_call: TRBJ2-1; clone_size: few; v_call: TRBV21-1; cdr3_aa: CASSKGTRVGGSYNEQFF; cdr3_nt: TGTGCCAGCAGCAAAGGAACAAGAGTGGGGGGCTCCTACAATGAGCAGTTCTTC
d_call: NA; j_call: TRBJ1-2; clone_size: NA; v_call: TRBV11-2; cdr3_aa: CASTSDRNGGYTF; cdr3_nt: TGTGCCAGCACCTCCGACAGGAACGGTGGCTACACCTTC
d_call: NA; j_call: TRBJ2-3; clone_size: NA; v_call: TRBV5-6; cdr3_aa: CASSLSSTDTQYF; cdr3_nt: TGTGCCAGCAGCCTCTCTAGCACAGATACGCAGTATTTT
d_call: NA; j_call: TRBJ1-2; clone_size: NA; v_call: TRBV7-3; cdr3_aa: CASSLYGRPGDGYTF; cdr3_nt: TGTGCCAGCAGCTTATATGGTCGGCCAGGGGATGGCTACACCTTC
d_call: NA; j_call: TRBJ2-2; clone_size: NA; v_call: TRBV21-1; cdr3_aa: CASSKKPNRDKNTGELFF; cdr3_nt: TGTGCCAGCAGCAAAAAGCCCAACCGGGACAAAAACACCGGGGAGCTGTTTTTT
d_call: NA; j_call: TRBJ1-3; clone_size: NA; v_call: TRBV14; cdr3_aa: CASSPLGAVEVGNTIYF; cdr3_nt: TGTGCCAGCAGCCCCCTGGGGGCCGTGGAAGTTGGAAACACCATATATTTT
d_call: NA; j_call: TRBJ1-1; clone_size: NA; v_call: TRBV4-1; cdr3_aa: CASSQEIRRNTEAFF; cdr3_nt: TGCGCCAGCAGCCAAGAGATCCGGAGGAACACTGAAGCTTTCTTT